These 24 T cell receptor beta chains share one sample of origin, sequenced in a study of T cell responses to AZD1222 COVID-19 vaccine. TCRdb keeps only in-frame clones here, not all; method: immunoSEQ multiplex PCR. The sample shows 180,000 or so clones, 94% of them seen only once. The sample was peripheral blood, taken on day 0 of AZD1222 vaccination. Receptors originate from an adult in good health.

This clone occurred a few times. The chain joins TRBV10-2 to TRBJ1-2; D unresolved. The CDR3 extends over 12 amino acids. Trimming took 7 bases from V and 4 from J, leaving 10 bases between them. Germline V gene data show CDR1 as WSHSY and CDR2 as SAAADI. DNA for the CDR3: TGCGCCAGCATGACGGATGCCTATGGCTACACCTTC. It is translated as CASMTDAYGYTF.

The V call is TRBV6-4, the J call TRBJ1-1, with D unclear. The CDR3 extends over 13 amino acids. Germline loops: CDR1 MRHNA, CDR2 SNTAGT. V shed 4 bases and J shed 2 bases, with 8 bases lying between them. In nucleotides, the CDR3 is TGTGCCAGCAGTGTGATGGATAACACTGAAGCTTTCTTT. This gives the protein CASSVMDNTEAFF.

The V call is TRBV7-8, the J call TRBJ1-1, with unresolved D. V was pared by 7 bases and J by 5 bases, with 14 bases between. CDR3 length equals 13 residues. Germline loops: CDR1 SGHVS, CDR2 FQNEAQ. The CDR3 region is CASTLTSGTEAFF. The CDR3 DNA sequence: TGTGCCAGCACCCTTACTTCCGGAACTGAAGCTTTCTTT.

The chain employs TRBV28 and TRBJ1-6; D gene unclear. CDR3 length equals 15 residues. Germline CDR1 MDHEN, CDR2 SYDVKM. Trimming removed 3 bases from V and 7 bases from J, with 13 bases in between. CDR3 sequence reads: CASSFSRAGNSPLHF. The CDR3 region has the DNA TGTGCCAGCAGTTTCAGCAGAGCGGGCAATTCACCCCTCCACTTT.

This sequence joins TRBV19 and TRBJ1-2; 8 positions match TRBD1. Germline lookup yields CDR1 LNHDA and CDR2 SQIVND (reference sequence). The CDR3 runs 16 residues. V was clipped by 0 bases and J by 0 bases; unmatched bases: 3. The CDR3 protein is CASSIDGQGTNYGYTF. CDR3 nucleotide sequence: TGTGCCAGTAGTATAGACGGACAGGGCACTAACTATGGCTACACCTTC.

The chain has TRBV6-1 and TRBJ1-1; no clear D. CDR3 size: 16 residues. V was shortened by 2 bases and J by 6 bases, with 19 bases between the two germline ends. Germline-derived CDR1 and CDR2 are MNHNS and SASEGT. DNA of the CDR3: TGTGCCAGCAGTGAAAATTTTGGGATTGGGTGGGCTGAAGCTTTCTTT. Residues: CASSENFGIGWAEAFF.

The rearrangement joins TRBV6-5 to TRBJ1-2; D is possibly TRBD1 (5 bases). The CDR3 runs 15 residues. Germline V CDR1 and CDR2: MNHEY, SVGAGI. V lost 2 bases and J 8 bases, leaving 18 bases between the germline ends. Here the CDR3 reads CASSYLGGQGPGYTF. As DNA, the CDR3 is TGTGCCAGCAGTTACCTGGGTGGCCAGGGCCCGGGCTACACCTTC.

This clone has a single count. This chain uses TRBV2 with TRBJ2-3; 12 nucleotides match TRBD2. With 8 bases clipped from V and 5 bases from J, the junction kept 5 bases outside the gene matches. In germline, CDR1 is SNHLY, CDR2 FYNNEI. The CDR3 is 14 residues long. The CDR3 nucleotides read TGTGCCAGCCGCAGACTAGCGGGAGTAGATACGCAGTATTTT. It encodes CASRRLAGVDTQYF.

V is TRBV4-1 and J is TRBJ1-1; no clear D. The CDR3 extends over 13 amino acids. V was clipped by 1 base and J by 5 bases, with 8 bases between them. CDR1 is MGHRA and CDR2 is YSYEKL in the germline V gene. The CDR3 here is CASSQVIGTEAFF. Written as DNA, the CDR3 is TGCGCCAGCAGCCAAGTTATAGGGACTGAAGCTTTCTTT.

About this clone itself: Other nucleotide sequences from this sample produce the same CDR3. The rearrangement uses TRBV3-1 (or the pseudogene TRBV3-2) and TRBJ1-1; 9 bases map to TRBD1. V trimming: 3 bases; J trimming: 4 bases; junction bases outside the gene matches: 3. The length of the CDR3 is 14 residues. Germline loops: CDR1 LGHDT, CDR2 YNNKEL (reference sequence). In nucleotides, the CDR3 is TGTGCCAGCAGCCACGGACAGGGGACCACTGAAGCTTTCTTT. Protein product: CASSHGQGTTEAFF.

The rearrangement joins TRBV28 to TRBJ2-2; tentative D call: TRBD1 (5 bases). The V gene's germline CDR1 is MDHEN and CDR2 SYDVKM. Trimming took off 3 bases at V and 5 bases at J, with 22 bases between the two ends. The CDR3 totals 18 residues. The CDR3 nucleotides read TGTGCCAGCAGTTTTCATCTGGGGCTATGGCTTGATACCGGGGAGCTGTTTTTT. Translated: CASSFHLGLWLDTGELFF.

J is TRBJ2-7 and V is TRBV11-2; D is unresolved. Trimming cost V 0 bases and J 4 bases, with 4 bases left between them. The germline V gene has CDR1 SGHAT and CDR2 FQNNGV. This CDR3 spans 12 amino acids. Here the CDR3 reads CASSLDRYEQYF. CDR3 bases: TGTGCCAGCAGCTTAGATCGGTACGAGCAGTACTTC.

The rearrangement joins TRBV29-1 to TRBJ2-2; 12 bases map to TRBD1. There are 15 residues in the CDR3. CDR1 SQVTM and CDR2 ANQGSEA come from the germline V gene. V shed 3 bases and J 6 bases; nucleotides not matched to a gene: 5. The chain's CDR3 is CSVEGDRGPAGELFF. The CDR3 DNA sequence: TGCAGCGTTGAGGGGGACAGGGGGCCGGCCGGGGAGCTGTTTTTT.

The rearrangement joins TRBV2 to TRBJ2-2, with D unclear. Trimming stripped 4 bases from V and 0 bases from J, with 12 bases between. The germline CDR1 and CDR2 sequences are SNHLY and FYNNEI. CDR3 length: 16 amino acids. The CDR3 bases are TGTGCCAGCAGTGGAATGAGACCGTCGAACACCGGGGAGCTGTTTTTT. This gives the protein CASSGMRPSNTGELFF.

This clone was recorded once. This sample includes further DNA sequences coding for the same CDR3. The chain has TRBV28 and TRBJ1-5; weak D call: TRBD1 (5 bases). Trimming cost V 3 bases and J 4 bases, with 7 bases left between them. The CDR3 consists of 13 residues. Per the germline V gene, CDR1 is MDHEN and CDR2 is SYDVKM. The CDR3 protein is CASSFGGNQPQHF. DNA for the CDR3: TGTGCCAGCAGTTTTGGGGGGAATCAGCCCCAGCATTTT.

The chain carries TRBV2 and TRBJ1-2, with unresolved D. Trimming left V 3 bases short and J 8 bases short, with 13 bases between. There are 13 residues in the CDR3. Looked up from germline, CDR1 is SNHLY and CDR2 is FYNNEI. The CDR3 DNA reads as TGTGCCAGCAGTGATCCGCGGCCAGGAGGCTACACCTTC. This translates into CASSDPRPGGYTF.

This sequence joins TRBV19 and TRBJ2-2, with D perhaps matching TRBD1 (6 bases). Trimming left V 4 bases short and J 6 bases short, with 9 bases between. The CDR3 has 13 residues. Germline V CDR1 and CDR2: LNHDA, SQIVND (reference sequence). CDR3 DNA: TGTGCCAGTAGTACACAGGGCGCCGGGGAGCTGTTTTTT. Translation gives CASSTQGAGELFF. Drawing the rest from reference TRBV19 and TRBJ2-2, the complete variable domain is DGGITQSPKYLFRKEGQNVTLSCEQNLNHDAMYWYRQDPGQGLRLIYYSQIVNDFQKGDIAEGYSVSREKKESFPLTVTSAQKNPTAFYLCASSTQGAGELFFGEGSRLTVL.

The chain combines TRBV7-9 with TRBJ2-2, with 13 positions matching TRBD2. The V and J ends lost 3 bases and 5 bases, in that order; junction bases with no gene match: 6. The germline V gene has CDR1 SEHNR and CDR2 FQNEAQ (reference sequence). This CDR3 is 17 amino acids long. CDR3: CASSFRSGLAGTGELFF. CDR3 DNA: TGTGCCAGCAGCTTCCGCTCGGGACTAGCGGGAACCGGGGAGCTGTTTTTT. Full variable domain (rest looked up from reference TRBV7-9 and TRBJ2-2): DTGVSQNPRHKITKRGQNVTFRCDPISEHNRLYWYRQTLGQGPEFLTYFQNEAQLEKSRLLSDRFSAERPKGSFSTLEIQRTEQGDSAMYLCASSFRSGLAGTGELFFGEGSRLTVL.

The CDR3 DNA is TGTGCCATTTCCTCAGGGGGCCATGGCTACACCTTC. Its translation is CAISSGGHGYTF. The gene calls are TRBV10-3 and TRBJ1-2, with 8 bases matching TRBD1. From germline, CDR1 is ENHRY and CDR2 SYGVKD. J gave up 6 bases and V 9 bases, and 6 bases lay outside the gene matches. The CDR3 runs to 12 residues.

V usage is TRBV30 and J usage is TRBJ2-3; D may match TRBD1 or TRBD2 (5 bases each). CDR3 length: 14 amino acids. Germline-derived CDR1 and CDR2 are GTSNPN and SVGIG (reference sequence). Trimming pared 0 bases from V and 0 bases from J, leaving 7 bases between. CDR3 protein: CAWSVWGSTDTQYF. In nucleotides, the CDR3 is TGTGCCTGGAGTGTTTGGGGGAGCACAGATACGCAGTATTTT. The full variable domain, its missing parts supplied by reference TRBV30 and TRBJ2-3, is SQTIHQWPATLVQPVGSPLSLECTVEGTSNPNLYWYRQAAGRGLQLLFYSVGIGQISSEVPQNLSASRPQDRQFILSSKKLLLSDSGFYLCAWSVWGSTDTQYFGPGTRLTVL.

The CDR3 nucleotides are TGTGCCAGCAGTTACAATCGGGACAGAAAAGCTTTCTTT. It is translated as CASSYNRDRKAFF. The chain employs TRBV6-2 or TRBV6-3 and TRBJ1-1; 7 nucleotides agree with TRBD1. This CDR3 spans 13 amino acids. The germline gives CDR1 MNHEY, CDR2 SVGEGT. Germline trimming cut 2 bases from V and 9 bases from J; bases unmatched to any gene: 6.

This clone has just a few counts. The chain couples TRBV19 to TRBJ2-1; D might be TRBD2 (5 bases). CDR1 is LNHDA, CDR2 SQIVND, per germline (reference sequence). The CDR3 contains 12 residues. V lost 0 bases to trimming and J lost 15 bases, with 12 bases between them. The CDR3 bases are TGTGCCAGTAGTATAGAGGGGAGAGGGCCGTTCTTC. Its protein is CASSIEGRGPFF.

The genes are TRBV6-2 or TRBV6-3 and TRBJ2-7; D unresolved. The V end was cut by 2 bases, the J end by 0 bases, with 11 bases between. The CDR3 covers 15 residues. Germline CDR1 MNHEY, CDR2 SVGEGT. The CDR3 DNA reads as TGTGCCAGCAGTTACCCTCGGGTCCTCTCCTACGAGCAGTACTTC. Its protein is CASSYPRVLSYEQYF.

The gene calls are TRBV11-2 and TRBJ2-1, with 8 bases that match TRBD1. This CDR3 is 15 amino acids long. V shed 5 bases, J shed 7 bases, and the junction held 10 bases outside the gene matches. Germline CDR1 SGHAT, CDR2 FQNNGV. The CDR3 sequence: CASSEQTTGVNEQFF. DNA of the CDR3: TGTGCCAGCAGCGAGCAGACGACAGGGGTGAATGAGCAGTTCTTC.